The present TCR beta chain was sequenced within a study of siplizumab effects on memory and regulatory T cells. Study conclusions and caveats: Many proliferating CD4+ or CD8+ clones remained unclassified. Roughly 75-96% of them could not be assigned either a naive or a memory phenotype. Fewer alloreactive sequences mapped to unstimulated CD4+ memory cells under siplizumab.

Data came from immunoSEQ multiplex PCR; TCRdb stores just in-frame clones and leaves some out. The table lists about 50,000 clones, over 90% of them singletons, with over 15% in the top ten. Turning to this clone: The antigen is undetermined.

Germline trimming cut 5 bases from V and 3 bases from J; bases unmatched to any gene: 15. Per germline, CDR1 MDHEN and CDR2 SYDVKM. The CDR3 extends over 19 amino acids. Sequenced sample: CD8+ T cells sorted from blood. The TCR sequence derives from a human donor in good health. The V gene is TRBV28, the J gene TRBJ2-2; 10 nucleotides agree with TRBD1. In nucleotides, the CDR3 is TGTGCCAGCAGTCCTAGCTTCGCGACAGGGGGCATAGACACCGGGGAGCTGTTTTTT. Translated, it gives CASSPSFATGGIDTGELFF.